The present TCR beta chain was sequenced within a study of blood T cell repertoires in COVID-19. Across the whole study: The samples span acute and convalescent COVID-19 from the United States, Italy and Spain. Nucleic acid was either cDNA or gDNA, and it came from T cells, B-cell-depleted T cells, or PBMCs.

The trim removed 3 bases at V and 3 bases at J, leaving 11 bases unmatched. CDR1 and CDR2 from the germline V gene are SGDLS and YYNGEE. This CDR3 spans 18 amino acids. In the study's own analysis: Nucleated cell number was recorded as an estimate derived from reference gene primer amplification. Libraries were prepared by immunoSEQ multiplex PCR; TCRdb keeps only in-frame clonotypes and omits some of them. That table is the source of V, J and clone size, and D and trimming were worked out from the DNA. The table has around 100,000 clones, roughly 80% seen once; the top ten hold approximately 3.4%. The sequence came from an elderly woman with active or convalescent COVID-19. The sequenced sample consisted of peripheral blood. J is TRBJ2-1 and V is TRBV9; 11 positions agree with TRBD2. The chain's CDR3 is CASSDPSSGGLYYNEQFF. The CDR3 coding sequence is TGTGCCAGCAGCGATCCTTCTAGCGGGGGGCTCTACTACAATGAGCAGTTCTTC.